The rows below give T cell receptor beta chains drawn from one sample of a study of identical twins. Using its own MiXCR run on the 5' RACE reads, TCRdb lists one record per CDR3 protein. The table lists roughly 1,500,000 distinct CDR3 sequences, less than 40% of them singletons. Source material: cord blood. All receptors derive from a newborn girl in good health. Both conserved end residues are part of each CDR3. A D gene is named only where the DNA matches it firmly.

j_call d_call v_call cdr3_length cdr3_aa
TRBJ2-3 TRBD1 TRBV27 14 CASGPGQYTDTQYF
TRBJ2-7 - TRBV3-1 15 CASSQFSGPRDEQYF
TRBJ2-2 TRBD2 TRBV12-3/TRBV12-4 13 CATGLAGTGELFF
TRBJ1-4 - TRBV18 15 CASSPQAGSNEKLFF
TRBJ1-5 - TRBV3-1 17 CASSQARSQGGNQPQHF
TRBJ2-1 - TRBV28 16 CASIWGLAVSYNEQFF
TRBJ1-6 - TRBV20-1 16 CSATSRTAQRTSPLHF
- TRBD1 TRBV28 15 CASSSLSRGGNEQYF
TRBJ2-7 - TRBV2 15 CASSDIATGKYEQYF
TRBJ2-1 TRBD2 TRBV20-1 13 CSARQRGTNEQFF
TRBJ1-2 TRBD1 TRBV5-4 15 CASSLSTGYRYGYTF
TRBJ1-2 - TRBV5-4 16 CASSSIYRQEDYGYTF
TRBJ1-5 - TRBV20-1 13 CSALFRGNQPQHF
TRBJ2-1 TRBD2 TRBV12-5 15 CASGPSGRGYNEQFF
TRBJ2-5 - TRBV29-1 13 CSAFSRGYNEQYF
TRBJ1-6 - TRBV13 17 CASSRREDGTHNSPLHF
TRBJ2-1 - TRBV2 18 CAATGGGAEGSSYSEQFF
TRBJ2-7 - TRBV20-1 14 CSASYERAAYEQYF
TRBJ2-7 - TRBV27 16 CASSLRPTESTYEQYF
TRBJ2-7 - TRBV6-6 15 CASSYGGTVSYEQYF
TRBJ2-1 TRBD1 TRBV20-1 15 CSARVGTGAYNEQFF
TRBJ1-3 - TRBV12-3/TRBV12-4 15 CASSLASQVGNTIYF
TRBJ2-7 TRBD1 TRBV28 13 CASRQGQGYEQYF
TRBJ2-1 TRBD2 TRBV7-9 18 CASSLSGLAGASGNEQFF
TRBJ2-3 - TRBV24-1 14 CATSPPGNTDTQYF
TRBJ1-6 - TRBV7-2 16 CASSYRVGSYNSPLHF
TRBJ2-6 - TRBV14 17 CASSIGRLSSGANVLTF
TRBJ2-3 - TRBV2 14 CASSEALGPGTRYF
TRBJ2-5 - TRBV24-1 12 CATSDWEEIQYF
TRBJ1-5 TRBD1 TRBV6-1 11 CASSERDRQHF
TRBJ1-2 - TRBV6-1 17 CASSGYGTDGPSYGYTF
TRBJ2-3 - TRBV6-5 18 CAGSYPRLALGFRDTQYF
TRBJ1-6 TRBD1 TRBV24-1 17 CATSDLEGGGPCSPLHF
TRBJ2-1 TRBD2 TRBV11-2 15 CASSPRQGLRNEQFF
TRBJ2-1 - TRBV9 15 CASSARGTSGSEQFF
TRBJ2-1 TRBD2 TRBV9 15 CASSLYAGLANEQFF
TRBJ2-1 TRBD2 TRBV4-1 16 CASSQGRLAGDNEQFF